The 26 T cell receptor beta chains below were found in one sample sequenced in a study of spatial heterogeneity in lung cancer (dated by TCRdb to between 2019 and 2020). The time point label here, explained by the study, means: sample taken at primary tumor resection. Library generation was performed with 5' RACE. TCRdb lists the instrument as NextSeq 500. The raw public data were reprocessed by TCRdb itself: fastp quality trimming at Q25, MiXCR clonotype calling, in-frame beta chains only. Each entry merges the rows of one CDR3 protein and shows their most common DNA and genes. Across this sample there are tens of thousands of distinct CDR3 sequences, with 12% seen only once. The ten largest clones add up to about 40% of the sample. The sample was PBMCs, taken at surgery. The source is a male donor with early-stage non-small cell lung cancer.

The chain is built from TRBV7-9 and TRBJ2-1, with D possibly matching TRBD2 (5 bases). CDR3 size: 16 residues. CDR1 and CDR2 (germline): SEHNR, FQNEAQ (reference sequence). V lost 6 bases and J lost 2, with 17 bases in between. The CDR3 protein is CASSPTRFWTYNEQFF. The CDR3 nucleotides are TGTGCCAGCAGTCCCACTAGATTTTGGACCTACAATGAGCAGTTCTTC.

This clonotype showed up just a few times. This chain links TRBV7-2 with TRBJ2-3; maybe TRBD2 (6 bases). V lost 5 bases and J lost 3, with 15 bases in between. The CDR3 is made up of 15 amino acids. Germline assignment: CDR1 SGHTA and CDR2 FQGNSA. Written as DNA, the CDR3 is TGTGCCAGCAGCCTTAGAATCGGGACTACAGATACGCAGTATTTT. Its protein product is CASSLRIGTTDTQYF.

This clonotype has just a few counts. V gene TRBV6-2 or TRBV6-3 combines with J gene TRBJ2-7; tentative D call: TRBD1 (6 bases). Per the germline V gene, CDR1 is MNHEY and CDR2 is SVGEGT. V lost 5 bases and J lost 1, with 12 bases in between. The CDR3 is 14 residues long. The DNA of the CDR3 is TGTGCCAGCAGTACAGGGTTCACTTCCTACGAGCAGTACTTC. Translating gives CASSTGFTSYEQYF.

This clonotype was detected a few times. CDR3 in amino acids: CASSQGTGDGYQETQYF. As DNA, the CDR3 is TGCGCCAGCAGCCAGGGGACAGGGGACGGCTACCAAGAGACCCAGTACTTC. V usage is TRBV4-1 and J usage is TRBJ2-5; 10 bases agree with TRBD1. Unmatched junction bases numbered 7, after V lost 3 bases and J lost 0 bases. The CDR3 runs to 17 residues. Germline-derived CDR1 and CDR2 are MGHRA and YSYEKL.

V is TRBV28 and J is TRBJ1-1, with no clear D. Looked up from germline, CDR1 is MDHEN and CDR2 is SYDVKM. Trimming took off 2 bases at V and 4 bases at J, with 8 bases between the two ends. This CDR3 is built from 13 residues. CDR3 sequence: CASSLEWATEAFF. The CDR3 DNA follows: TGTGCCAGCAGTTTAGAATGGGCCACTGAAGCTTTCTTT. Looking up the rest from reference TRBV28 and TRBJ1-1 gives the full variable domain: DVKVTQSSRYLVKRTGEKVFLECVQDMDHENMFWYRQDPGLGLRLIYFSYDVKMKEKGDIPEGYSVSREKKERFSLILESASTNQTSMYLCASSLEWATEAFFGQGTRLTVV.

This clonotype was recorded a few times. The DNA for the CDR3 is TGCAGTGCCATATACCGAGCCACAGATACGCAGTATTTT. The encoded protein is CSAIYRATDTQYF. This chain uses TRBV20-1 with TRBJ2-3; D is unclear. V lost 6 bases and J lost 2, with 12 bases in between. The CDR3 extends over 13 amino acids. CDR1 DFQATT and CDR2 SNEGSKA come from the germline V gene (reference sequence).

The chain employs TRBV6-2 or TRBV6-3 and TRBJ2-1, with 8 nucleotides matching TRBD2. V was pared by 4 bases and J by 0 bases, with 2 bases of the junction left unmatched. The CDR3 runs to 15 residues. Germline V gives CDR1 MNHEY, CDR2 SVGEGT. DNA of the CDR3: TGTGCCAGCAGTTCCAGCGGGGGCTCCTACAATGAGCAGTTCTTC. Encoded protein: CASSSSGGSYNEQFF.

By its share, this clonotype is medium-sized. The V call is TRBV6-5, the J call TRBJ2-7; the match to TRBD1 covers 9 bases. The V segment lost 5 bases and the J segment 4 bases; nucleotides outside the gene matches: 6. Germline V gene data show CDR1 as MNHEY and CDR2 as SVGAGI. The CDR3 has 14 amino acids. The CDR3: CASSPGTGRYEQYF. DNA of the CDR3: TGTGCCAGCAGTCCCGGGACAGGGCGTTACGAGCAGTACTTC.

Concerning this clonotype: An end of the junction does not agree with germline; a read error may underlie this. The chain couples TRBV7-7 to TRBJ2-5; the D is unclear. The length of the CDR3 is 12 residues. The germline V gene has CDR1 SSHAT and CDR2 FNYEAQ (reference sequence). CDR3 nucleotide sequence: TGTGCTAGCAGCCCTCTCCAAGAGACCCAGTACTTC. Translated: CASSPLQETQYF.

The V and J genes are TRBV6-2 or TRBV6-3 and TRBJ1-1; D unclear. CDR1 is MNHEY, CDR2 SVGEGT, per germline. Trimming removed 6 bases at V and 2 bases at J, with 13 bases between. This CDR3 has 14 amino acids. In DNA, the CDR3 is TGTGCCAGCAGACCCCCCCAGGAAAACACTGAAGCTTTCTTT. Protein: CASRPPQENTEAFF.

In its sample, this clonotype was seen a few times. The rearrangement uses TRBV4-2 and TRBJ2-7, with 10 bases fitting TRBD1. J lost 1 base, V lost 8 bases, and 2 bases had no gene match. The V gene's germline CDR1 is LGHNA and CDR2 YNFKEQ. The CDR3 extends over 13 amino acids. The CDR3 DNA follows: TGTGCCAGCCCGGGACAGGGGTCCTACGAGCAGTACTTC. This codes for CASPGQGSYEQYF.

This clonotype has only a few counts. For the CDR3, the DNA is TGCGCCAGCAGCTTGGACGGGGCGGACTCTGGAAACACCATATATTTT. Protein sequence: CASSLDGADSGNTIYF. The chain combines TRBV5-1 with TRBJ1-3; perhaps TRBD1 as D (5 bases). Germline assignment: CDR1 SGHRS and CDR2 YFSETQ. The CDR3 runs 16 residues. With 0 bases removed from V and 0 bases from J, the gap between germline ends came to 10 bases.

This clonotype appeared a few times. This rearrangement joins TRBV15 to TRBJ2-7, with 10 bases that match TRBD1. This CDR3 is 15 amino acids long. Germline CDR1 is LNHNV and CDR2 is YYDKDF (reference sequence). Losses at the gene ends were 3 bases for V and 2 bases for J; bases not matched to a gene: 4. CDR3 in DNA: TGTGCCACCAGCAGGGGGGACAGGGGACCCTACGAGCAGTACTTC. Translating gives CATSRGDRGPYEQYF.

The CDR3 coding sequence is TGTGCCAGCAGTTTCTACAGGGAAAATGAAAAACTGTTTTTT. It encodes CASSFYRENEKLFF. This sequence joins TRBV12-3 or TRBV12-4 and TRBJ1-4, with a possible D match to TRBD1 (6 bases). This CDR3 is 14 amino acids long. The V gene lost 3 bases and the J gene lost 5 bases, with 10 bases spanning the gap.

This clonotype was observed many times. The DNA of the CDR3 is TGCAGCGCGGCCACAGGGGGCGGAGATCAGCCCCAGCATTTT. Its protein is CSAATGGGDQPQHF. This chain uses TRBV29-1 with TRBJ1-5; 9 bases align to TRBD1. There are 14 residues in the CDR3. Germline V lookup: CDR1 SQVTM, CDR2 ANQGSEA. Trimming took 7 bases from V and 5 from J; bases not matched to a gene: 9. Full variable domain (rest looked up from reference TRBV29-1 and TRBJ1-5): SAVISQKPSRDICQRGTSLTIQCQVDSQVTMMFWYRQQPGQSLTLIATANQGSEATYESGFVIDKFPISRPNLTFSTLTVSNMSPEDSSIYLCSAATGGGDQPQHFGDGTRLSIL.

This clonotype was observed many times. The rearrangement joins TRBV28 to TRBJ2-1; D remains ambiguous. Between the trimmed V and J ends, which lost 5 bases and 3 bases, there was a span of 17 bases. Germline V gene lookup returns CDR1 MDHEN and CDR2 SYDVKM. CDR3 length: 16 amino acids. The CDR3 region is CASSPPGQRGYNEQFF. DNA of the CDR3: TGTGCCAGCAGTCCCCCCGGGCAGAGAGGCTACAATGAGCAGTTCTTC. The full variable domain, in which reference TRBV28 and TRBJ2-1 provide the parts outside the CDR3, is DVKVTQSSRYLVKRTGEKVFLECVQDMDHENMFWYRQDPGLGLRLIYFSYDVKMKEKGDIPEGYSVSREKKERFSLILESASTNQTSMYLCASSPPGQRGYNEQFFGPGTRLTVL.

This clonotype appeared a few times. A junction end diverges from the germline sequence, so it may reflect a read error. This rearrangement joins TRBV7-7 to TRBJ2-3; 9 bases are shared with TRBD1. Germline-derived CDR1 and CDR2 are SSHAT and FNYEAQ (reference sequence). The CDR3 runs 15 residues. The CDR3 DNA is TGTGCTAGCAGTTCCGGACAGGGGAGCACAGATACGCAGTATTTT. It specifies CASSSGQGSTDTQYF. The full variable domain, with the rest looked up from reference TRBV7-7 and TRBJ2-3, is GAGVSQSPRYKVTKRGQDVTLRCDPISSHATLYWYQQALGQGPEFLTYFNYEAQPDKSGLPSDRFSAERPEGSISTLTIQRTEQRDSAMYRCASSSGQGSTDTQYFGPGTRLTVL.

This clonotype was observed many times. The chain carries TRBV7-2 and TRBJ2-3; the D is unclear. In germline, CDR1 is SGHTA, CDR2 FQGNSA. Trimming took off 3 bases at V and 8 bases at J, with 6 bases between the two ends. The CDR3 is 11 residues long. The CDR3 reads CASSFEGTQYF. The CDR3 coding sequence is TGTGCCAGCAGCTTTGAAGGTACGCAGTATTTT. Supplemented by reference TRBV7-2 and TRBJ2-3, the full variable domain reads GAGVSQSPSNKVTEKGKDVELRCDPISGHTALYWYRQSLGQGLEFLIYFQGNSAPDKSGLPSDRFSAERTGGSVSTLTIQRTQQEDSAVYLCASSFEGTQYFGPGTRLTVL.

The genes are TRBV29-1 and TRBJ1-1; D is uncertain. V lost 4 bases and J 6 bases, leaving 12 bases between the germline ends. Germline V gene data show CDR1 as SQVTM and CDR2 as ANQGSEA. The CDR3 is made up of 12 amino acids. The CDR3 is CSVAASAPEAFF. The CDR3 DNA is TGCAGCGTTGCGGCATCGGCCCCTGAAGCTTTCTTT. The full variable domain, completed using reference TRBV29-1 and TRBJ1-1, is SAVISQKPSRDICQRGTSLTIQCQVDSQVTMMFWYRQQPGQSLTLIATANQGSEATYESGFVIDKFPISRPNLTFSTLTVSNMSPEDSSIYLCSVAASAPEAFFGQGTRLTVV.

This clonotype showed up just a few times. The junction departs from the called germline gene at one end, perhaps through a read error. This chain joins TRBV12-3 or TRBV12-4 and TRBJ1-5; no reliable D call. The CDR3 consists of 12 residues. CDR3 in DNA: TGTGCCAGCAGTTTTAAGACTCCCGGCGATGATTTT. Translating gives CASSFKTPGDDF.

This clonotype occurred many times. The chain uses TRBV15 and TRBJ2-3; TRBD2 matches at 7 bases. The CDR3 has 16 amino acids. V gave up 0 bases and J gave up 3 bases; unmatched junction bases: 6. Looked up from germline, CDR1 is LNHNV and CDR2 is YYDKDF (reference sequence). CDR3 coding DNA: TGTGCCACCAGCAGAGATTCGGCTAGCGGTACAGATACGCAGTATTTT. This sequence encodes CATSRDSASGTDTQYF.

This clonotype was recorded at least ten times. CDR3 protein: CAISGQGETQYF. The CDR3 region has the DNA TGTGCCATCAGTGGACAGGGGGAGACCCAGTACTTC. V usage is TRBV10-3 and J usage is TRBJ2-5, with 8 bases lining up with TRBD1. In germline, CDR1 is ENHRY, CDR2 SYGVKD. J gave up 5 bases and V 4 bases, and 0 bases lay outside the gene matches. The CDR3 loop spans 12 amino acids.

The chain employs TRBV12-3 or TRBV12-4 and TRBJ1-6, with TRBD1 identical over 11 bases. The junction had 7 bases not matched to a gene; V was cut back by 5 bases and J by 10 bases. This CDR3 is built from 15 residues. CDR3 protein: CASSETGTGGSPLHF. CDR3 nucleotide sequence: TGTGCCAGCAGTGAAACCGGGACAGGGGGATCACCCCTCCACTTT.

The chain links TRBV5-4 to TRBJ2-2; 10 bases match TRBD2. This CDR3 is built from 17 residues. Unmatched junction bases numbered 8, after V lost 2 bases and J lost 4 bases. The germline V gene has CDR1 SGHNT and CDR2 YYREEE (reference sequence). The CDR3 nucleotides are TGTGCCAGCAGCTTCGGCCTTGAGCGGGAGGGCACCGGGGAGCTGTTTTTT. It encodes CASSFGLEREGTGELFF.

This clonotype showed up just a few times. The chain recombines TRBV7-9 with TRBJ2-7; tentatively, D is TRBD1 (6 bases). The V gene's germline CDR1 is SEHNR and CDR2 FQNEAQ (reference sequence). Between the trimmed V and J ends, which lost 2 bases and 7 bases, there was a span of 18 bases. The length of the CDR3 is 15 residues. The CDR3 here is CASSLRGGSGTEQYF. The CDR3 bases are TGTGCCAGCAGCTTACGTGGCGGGTCAGGGACAGAGCAGTACTTC.

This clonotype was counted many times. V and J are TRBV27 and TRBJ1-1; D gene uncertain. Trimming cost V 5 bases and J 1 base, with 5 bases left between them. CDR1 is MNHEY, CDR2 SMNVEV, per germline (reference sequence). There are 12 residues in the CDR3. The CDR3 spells CASSGRNTEAFF. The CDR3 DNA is TGTGCCAGCAGTGGACGGAACACTGAAGCTTTCTTT.